This T cell receptor (beta chain) was identified during a study of cytomegalovirus exposure and HLA in healthy donors. Study background: Ancestry clustering placed 70% to 85% of 350 to 500 genotyped donors in the Caucasian-associated cluster.

Whole-study results and caveats: Immune exposure data for these donors was limited to CMV serostatus. Looking again later, the authors saw that most CMV-associated TCR beta chains seemed HLA-restricted. 150 or so TCR beta chains were listed as cytomegalovirus-associated.

Trimming pared 0 bases from V and 2 bases from J, leaving 5 bases between. The CDR3 length is 14 residues. Germline V gene data show CDR1 as SGDLS and CDR2 as YYNGEE. PCR was performed using 60 Vbeta and 13 Jbeta primers. The data were produced by immunoSEQ multiplex PCR, yet TCRdb's version contains in-frame clones alone and is incomplete. The sample has approximately 130,000 clones, around 84% seen once. In the case of this clone: The antigen remains undetermined.

The chain recombines TRBV9 with TRBJ2-2; unclear D gene. The receptor was isolated from a man aged 18 to 30 in good health and CMV-seronegative. Sample: PBMCs. The CDR3 sequence: CASSVAGNTGELFF. The CDR3 DNA reads as TGTGCCAGCAGCGTAGCGGGTAACACCGGGGAGCTGTTTTTT.